One sample yielded the 18 T cell receptor beta chains listed below, sequenced in a study of patients and donors after allogeneic stem cell transplantation. TCRdb fed the RT-PCR reads into MiXCR, producing one record per CDR3 protein. The data show 70,000 or so distinct CDR3 sequences, about 26% seen once. Sequencing was done on a sample of blood, either unsorted or a sorted T cell fraction (not recorded which). The receptors originated from a human donor who was either an allogeneic HSCT recipient or a stem cell or donor lymphocyte infusion donor (not recorded which). It is not recorded whose cells these are; they may come from a transplant donor.

The chain recombines TRBV12-3 or TRBV12-4 with TRBJ1-5, with D perhaps TRBD1 (5 bases). CDR3 length equals 12 residues. V was pared by 7 bases and J by 7 bases, with 11 bases between. This CDR3 is CASTAGSQPQHF. CDR3 nucleotide sequence: TGTGCCAGCACCGCAGGGTCCCAGCCCCAGCATTTT.

This clonotype showed up many times. This rearrangement joins TRBV25-1 to TRBJ1-2; D remains unclear. Looked up from germline, CDR1 is MGHDK and CDR2 is SYGVNS. The CDR3 extends over 15 amino acids. The V end was cut by 1 base, the J end by 7 bases, with 16 bases between. CDR3 sequence (DNA): TGTGCCAGCAGTGAATGGAGCTACTGGCTAGGTGGCTACACCTTC. This sequence encodes CASSEWSYWLGGYTF.

The chain recombines TRBV5-5 with TRBJ1-1; a possible D gene is TRBD1 (6 bases). In germline, CDR1 is SGHKS, CDR2 YYEKEE (reference sequence). The length of the CDR3 is 17 residues. V was pared by 4 bases and J by 0 bases, with 19 bases between. As DNA, the CDR3 is TGTGCCAGCAGCCCCGTAACGGGTAGGACAGTGAACACTGAAGCTTTCTTT. As protein: CASSPVTGRTVNTEAFF.

The CDR3, as DNA: TGTGCCATCAGTGAGGGAGGCGCGCACACCGGGGAGCTGTTTTTT. It codes for CAISEGGAHTGELFF. The chain carries TRBV10-3 and TRBJ2-2; tentative D call: TRBD2 (5 bases). Germline V lookup: CDR1 ENHRY, CDR2 SYGVKD. The CDR3 length is 15 residues. V lost 2 bases and J 3 bases, leaving 10 bases between the germline ends.

V and J are TRBV5-1 and TRBJ1-2; no clear D gene. Germline CDR1 reads SGHRS; CDR2 reads YFSETQ. V was pared by 1 base and J by 4 bases, with 11 bases between. This CDR3 has 14 amino acids. CDR3 in DNA: TGCGCCAGCAGCTTGAAGGACCCAGGCTATGGCTACACCTTC. Translation gives CASSLKDPGYGYTF.

This clonotype was seen only a few times. This chain links TRBV7-9 with TRBJ2-3; D unclear. This CDR3 spans 13 amino acids. Germline V gene lookup returns CDR1 SEHNR and CDR2 FQNEAQ (reference sequence). V lost 8 bases, J lost 4 bases, and 13 bases lay in between. The CDR3 region is CASFFGHSDTQYF. CDR3 DNA: TGTGCCAGCTTTTTTGGTCACTCAGATACGCAGTATTTT.

The rearrangement links TRBV21-1 to TRBJ2-7; the table assigns TRBD1, which was not confirmed against the DNA. TRBV21-1 represents a pseudogene. The CDR3 loop spans 16 amino acids. The CDR3 loop reads CASSKELRQRSYEQYF. CDR3 DNA: TGTGCCAGCAGCAAAGAGCTAAGACAGCGCTCCTACGAGCAGTACTTC.

This clonotype was seen at least ten times. The CDR3 sequence: CASSLDRGLYGYTF. The CDR3 region has the DNA TGCGCCAGCAGCTTGGACAGGGGGCTCTATGGCTACACCTTC. The chain is built from TRBV5-1 and TRBJ1-2; TRBD1 aligns across 9 bases. The CDR3 totals 14 residues. Germline V CDR1 and CDR2: SGHRS, YFSETQ. The V segment lost 0 bases and the J segment 4 bases; nucleotides outside the gene matches: 1.

This clonotype turned up a few times. The chain is built from TRBV12-3 or TRBV12-4 and TRBJ2-3; 7 positions agree with TRBD1. Trimming cost V 6 bases and J 6 bases; bases outside gene matches: 9. CDR3 length equals 14 residues. In nucleotides, the CDR3 is TGTGCCAGCAGCCCCCCACAGGGGCATGATACGCAGTATTTT. It codes for CASSPPQGHDTQYF.

This chain connects TRBV3-1 to TRBJ1-2; weak D call: TRBD1 (6 bases). CDR1 and CDR2 from the germline V gene are LGHDT and YNNKEL (reference sequence). The CDR3 has 17 residues. Trimming left V 2 bases short and J 0 bases short, with 16 bases between. The DNA for the CDR3 is TGTGCCAGCAGCCAACAGGGGCGGAAGTACCCTAACTATGGCTACACCTTC. Protein sequence: CASSQQGRKYPNYGYTF. The full variable domain, rest sourced from reference TRBV3-1 and TRBJ1-2, is DTAVSQTPKYLVTQMGNDKSIKCEQNLGHDTMYWYKQDSKKFLKIMFSYNNKELIINETVPNRFSPKSPDKAHLNLHINSLELGDSAVYFCASSQQGRKYPNYGYTFGSGTRLTVV.

The chain couples TRBV24-1 to TRBJ2-1; 13 bases are a match to TRBD2. Germline loops: CDR1 KGHDR, CDR2 SFDVKD. With 4 bases clipped from V and 4 bases from J, the junction kept 9 bases outside the gene matches. The CDR3 covers 18 residues. The CDR3 DNA is TGTGCCACCAGTGACACTACCGGGACTAGCGGGGATTACAATGAGCAGTTCTTC. Protein product: CATSDTTGTSGDYNEQFF.

The genes are TRBV3-1 and TRBJ2-1; either TRBD1 or TRBD2 may fit D (6 bases each). Trimming pared 0 bases from V and 2 bases from J, leaving 11 bases between. This CDR3 spans 16 amino acids. In germline, CDR1 is LGHDT, CDR2 YNNKEL (reference sequence). CDR3 DNA sequence: TGTGCCAGCAGCCAAGATGGAGGGGGGACCTACAATGAGCAGTTCTTC. Translation: CASSQDGGGTYNEQFF.

The J gene is TRBJ2-1, the V gene TRBV29-1; unclear D gene. The germline V and J ends were trimmed by 8 bases and 4 bases, with 9 bases remaining between them. The germline CDR1 and CDR2 sequences are SQVTM and ANQGSEA. The CDR3 sequence is 11 residues long. The CDR3 here is CSTTPYNEQFF. The DNA for the CDR3 is TGCAGCACTACCCCATACAATGAGCAGTTCTTC.

This clonotype was observed at least ten times. The chain combines TRBV12-3 or TRBV12-4 with TRBJ1-5; no definite D call. V was clipped by 0 bases and J by 6 bases, with 12 bases between them. This CDR3 region has 15 residues. This CDR3 is CASSLAGIGGQPQHF. As DNA, the CDR3 is TGTGCCAGCAGTTTAGCTGGGATCGGCGGTCAGCCCCAGCATTTT.

In its sample, this clonotype was seen a few times. This sequence joins TRBV12-3 or TRBV12-4 and TRBJ1-1; the match to TRBD1 covers 7 bases. With V trimmed by 3 bases and J by 0 bases, 1 base remained unmatched. This CDR3 is 14 amino acids long. The CDR3 protein is CASSFGQVNTEAFF. CDR3 bases: TGTGCCAGCAGTTTCGGACAGGTGAACACTGAAGCTTTCTTT.

This clonotype was picked up one time. This sequence joins TRBV10-3 and TRBJ2-3, with D hard to call. The CDR3 covers 13 residues. Germline V lookup: CDR1 ENHRY, CDR2 SYGVKD. Trimming cost V 6 bases and J 0 bases, with 7 bases left between them. The CDR3 coding sequence is TGTGCCATCAGAAACCAGAGCACAGATACGCAGTATTTT. It is translated as CAIRNQSTDTQYF.

This clonotype has more than one count but fewer than ten. This chain uses TRBV5-1 with TRBJ1-2; 7 bases line up with TRBD1. CDR1 is SGHRS, CDR2 YFSETQ, per germline. The V and J ends lost 4 bases and 7 bases, in that order; junction bases with no gene match: 7. The CDR3 covers 13 residues. The CDR3 coding sequence is TGCGCCAGCAGCCCTCAGGGGGAGGGTGGCTACACCTTC. Protein product: CASSPQGEGGYTF. The variable domain in full, completed from reference TRBV5-1 and TRBJ1-2, reads KAGVTQTPRYLIKTRGQQVTLSCSPISGHRSVSWYQQTPGQGLQFLFEYFSETQRNKGNFPGRFSGRQFSNSRSEMNVSTLELGDSALYLCASSPQGEGGYTFGSGTRLTVV.

The V call is TRBV4-2, the J call TRBJ2-7; D possibly corresponds to TRBD2 (7 bases). The V end was cut by 4 bases, the J end by 4 bases, with 20 bases between. From germline, CDR1 is LGHNA and CDR2 YNFKEQ. The CDR3 consists of 16 residues. The CDR3 here is CASSLAGWGGEYEQYF. The CDR3 nucleotides are TGTGCCAGCAGCCTTGCGGGTTGGGGGGGCGAATACGAGCAGTACTTC.